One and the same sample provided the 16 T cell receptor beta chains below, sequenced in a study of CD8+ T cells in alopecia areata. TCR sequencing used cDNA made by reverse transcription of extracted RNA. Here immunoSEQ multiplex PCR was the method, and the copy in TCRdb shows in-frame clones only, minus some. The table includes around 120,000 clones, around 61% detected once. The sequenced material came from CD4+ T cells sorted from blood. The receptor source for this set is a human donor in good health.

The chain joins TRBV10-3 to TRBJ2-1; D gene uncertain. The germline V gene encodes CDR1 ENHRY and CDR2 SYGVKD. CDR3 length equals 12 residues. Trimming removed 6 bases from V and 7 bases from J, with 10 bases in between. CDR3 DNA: TGTGCCATCAGGAGAGATTGGAATGAGCAGTTCTTC. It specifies CAIRRDWNEQFF.

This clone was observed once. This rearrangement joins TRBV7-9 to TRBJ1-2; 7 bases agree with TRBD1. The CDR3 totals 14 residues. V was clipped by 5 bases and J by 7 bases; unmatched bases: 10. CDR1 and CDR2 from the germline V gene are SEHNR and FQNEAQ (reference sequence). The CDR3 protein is CASSPQGEFGGYTF. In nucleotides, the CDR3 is TGTGCCAGCAGCCCCCAGGGGGAGTTTGGTGGCTACACCTTC.

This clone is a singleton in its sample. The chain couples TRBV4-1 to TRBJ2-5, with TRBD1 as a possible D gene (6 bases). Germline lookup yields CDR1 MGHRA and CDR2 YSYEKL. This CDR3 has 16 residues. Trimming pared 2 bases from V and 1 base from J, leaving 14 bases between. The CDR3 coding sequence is TGCGCCAGCAGCCAACCAGGACAGACAAGCCAAGAGACCCAGTACTTC. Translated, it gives CASSQPGQTSQETQYF.

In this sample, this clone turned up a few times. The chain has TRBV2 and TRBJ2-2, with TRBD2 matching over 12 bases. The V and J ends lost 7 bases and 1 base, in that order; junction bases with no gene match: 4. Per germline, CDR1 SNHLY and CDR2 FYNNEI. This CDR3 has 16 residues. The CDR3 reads CASNPTSGGNTGELFF. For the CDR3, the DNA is TGTGCCAGCAACCCGACTAGCGGGGGGAACACCGGGGAGCTGTTTTTT.

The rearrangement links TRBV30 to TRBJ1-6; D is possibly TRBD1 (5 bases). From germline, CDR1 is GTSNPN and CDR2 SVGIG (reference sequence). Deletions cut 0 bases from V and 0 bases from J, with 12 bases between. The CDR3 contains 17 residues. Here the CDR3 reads CAWSVPRQSSYNSPLHF. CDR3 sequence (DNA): TGTGCCTGGAGTGTACCCCGACAGAGCTCCTATAATTCACCCCTCCACTTT.

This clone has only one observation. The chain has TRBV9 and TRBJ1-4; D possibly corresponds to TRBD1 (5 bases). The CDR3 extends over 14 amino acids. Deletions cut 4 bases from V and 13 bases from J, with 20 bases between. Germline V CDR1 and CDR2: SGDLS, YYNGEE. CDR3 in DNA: TGTGCCAGCAGCAGTACCGGGACCACCAAGGGACTGTTTTTT. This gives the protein CASSSTGTTKGLFF.

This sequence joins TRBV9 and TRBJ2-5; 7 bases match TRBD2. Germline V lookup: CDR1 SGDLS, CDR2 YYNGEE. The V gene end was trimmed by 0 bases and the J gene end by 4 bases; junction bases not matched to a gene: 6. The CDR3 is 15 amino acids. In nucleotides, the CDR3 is TGTGCCAGCAGCGTAGCGGCAGGGAGGGGAGAGACCCAGTACTTC. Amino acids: CASSVAAGRGETQYF.

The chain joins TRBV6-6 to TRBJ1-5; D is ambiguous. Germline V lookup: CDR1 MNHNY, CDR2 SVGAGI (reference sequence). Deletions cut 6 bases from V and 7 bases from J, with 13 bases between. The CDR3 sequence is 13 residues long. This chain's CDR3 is CASSLFEGQPQHF. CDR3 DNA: TGTGCCAGCAGCCTATTCGAGGGACAGCCCCAGCATTTT.

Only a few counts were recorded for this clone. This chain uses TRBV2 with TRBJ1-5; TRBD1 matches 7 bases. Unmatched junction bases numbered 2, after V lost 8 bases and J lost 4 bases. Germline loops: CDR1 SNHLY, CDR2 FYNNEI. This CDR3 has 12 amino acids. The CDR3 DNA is TGTGCCAGCGGACAGGTGAATCAGCCCCAGCATTTT. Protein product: CASGQVNQPQHF.

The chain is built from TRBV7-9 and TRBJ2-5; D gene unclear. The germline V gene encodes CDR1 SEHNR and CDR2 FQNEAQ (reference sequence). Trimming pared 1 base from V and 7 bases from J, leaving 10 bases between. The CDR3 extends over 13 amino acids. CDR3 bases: TGTGCCAGCAGCTTAGATCCGGGTAGGACCCAGTACTTC. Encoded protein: CASSLDPGRTQYF.

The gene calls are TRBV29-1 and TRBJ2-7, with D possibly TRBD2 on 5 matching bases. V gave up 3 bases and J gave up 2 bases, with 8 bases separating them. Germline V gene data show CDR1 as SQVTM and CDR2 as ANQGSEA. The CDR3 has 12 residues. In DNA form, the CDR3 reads TGCAGCGTTGAGGACGGGACCTACGAGCAGTACTTC. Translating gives CSVEDGTYEQYF.

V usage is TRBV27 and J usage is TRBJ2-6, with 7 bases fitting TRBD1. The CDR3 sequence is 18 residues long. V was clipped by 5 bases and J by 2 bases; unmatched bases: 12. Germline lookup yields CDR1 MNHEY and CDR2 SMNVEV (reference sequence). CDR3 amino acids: CASSRGRDSYTGANVLTF. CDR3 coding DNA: TGTGCCAGCAGTCGGGGAAGGGACAGTTATACTGGGGCCAACGTCCTGACTTTC.

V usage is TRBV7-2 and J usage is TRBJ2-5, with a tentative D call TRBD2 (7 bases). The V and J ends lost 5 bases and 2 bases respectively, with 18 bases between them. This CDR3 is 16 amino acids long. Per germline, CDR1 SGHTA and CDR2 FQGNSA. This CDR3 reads CASSLLGAGVQETQYF. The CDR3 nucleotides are TGTGCCAGCAGCCTCCTGGGGGCGGGGGTACAAGAGACCCAGTACTTC.

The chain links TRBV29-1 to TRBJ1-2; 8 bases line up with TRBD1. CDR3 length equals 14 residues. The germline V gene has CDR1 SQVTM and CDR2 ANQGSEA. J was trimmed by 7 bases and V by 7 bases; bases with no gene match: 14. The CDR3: CSAEPRGQGGGYTF. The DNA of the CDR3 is TGCAGCGCCGAACCCAGGGGGCAAGGTGGTGGCTACACCTTC.

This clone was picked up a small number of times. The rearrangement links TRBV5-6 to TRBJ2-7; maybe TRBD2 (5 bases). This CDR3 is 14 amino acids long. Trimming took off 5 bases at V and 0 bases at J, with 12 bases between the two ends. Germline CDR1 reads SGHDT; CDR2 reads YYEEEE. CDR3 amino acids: CASRLRAGSYEQYF. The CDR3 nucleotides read TGTGCCAGCAGACTCCGGGCGGGCTCCTACGAGCAGTACTTC.

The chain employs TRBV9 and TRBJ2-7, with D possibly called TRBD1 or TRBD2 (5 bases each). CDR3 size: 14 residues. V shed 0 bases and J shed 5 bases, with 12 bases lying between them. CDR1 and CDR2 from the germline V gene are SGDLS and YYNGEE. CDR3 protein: CASSVGQGRNEQYF. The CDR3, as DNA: TGTGCCAGCAGCGTAGGGCAGGGACGCAACGAGCAGTACTTC.